Listed below are T cell receptor beta chains from one sample, sequenced in a study of T cells in Graves' hyperthyroidism and ophthalmopathy. TCRdb reprocessed the multiplex PCR reads with MiXCR, giving one entry per CDR3 protein. The sample includes about 500,000 distinct CDR3 sequences, 16% of them seen just once. The sequencing sample was made of blood. The source is a woman aged 18-30 years with Graves' hyperthyroidism. Both conserved end residues are part of each CDR3. D genes are given only for firm matches. Some rows have no size entry. The others give once, few or many, or a class for an expanded clone.

d_call,clone_size,j_call,v_call,cdr3_nt,cdr3_aa
-,many,TRBJ2-4,TRBV5-1,TGCGCCAGCAGCTTGGAGGTTCTCCCCTCAAACATTCAGTACTTC,CASSLEVLPSNIQYF
-,-,TRBJ2-3,TRBV19,TGTGCCAGTAGTATTATGGCGACCCCTGGAGATACGCAGTATTTT,CASSIMATPGDTQYF
TRBD2,few,TRBJ2-4,TRBV6-1,TGTGCCAGCAGTGACCCTAGCGGGAGGACCAAAAACATTCAGTACTTC,CASSDPSGRTKNIQYF
TRBD2,-,TRBJ2-1,TRBV6-1,TGTGCCAGCAGTGAAGCGAATACGGGAGGGCCAAAGCATGAGCAGTTCTTC,CASSEANTGGPKHEQFF
TRBD1,-,TRBJ2-2,TRBV20-1,TGCAGTGCTCAAGACCGGGACAGAAACACCGGGGAGCGGTTTTTT,CSAQDRDRNTGERFF
-,many,TRBJ2-1,TRBV12-3/TRBV12-4,TGTGCCAGCAGTTCTCAGGAATGGAATGAGCAGTTCTTC,CASSSQEWNEQFF
-,few,TRBJ2-3,TRBV14,TGTGCCAGCAGCCAAGATATGGCAGATACGCAGTATTTT,CASSQDMADTQYF
-,many,TRBJ2-7,TRBV3-1,TGTGCCAGCAGCCAAGGGGCAGGTTCCTACGAGCAGTACTTC,CASSQGAGSYEQYF
TRBD2,-,TRBJ2-2,TRBV12-3/TRBV12-4,TGTGCCAGCAGTTTAGATAATTGGCTAGCGGGGGGCAGGACCGGGGAGCTGTTTTTT,CASSLDNWLAGGRTGELFF
-,many,TRBJ2-3,TRBV12-3/TRBV12-4,TGTGCCAGCAGTTTCGGGGACGCGACCACAGATACGCAGTATTTT,CASSFGDATTDTQYF
-,-,TRBJ2-2,TRBV10-2,TGCGCCAGCAGTGACCTATTAGGGCTAGCCGGCGGGGAGCTGTTTTTT,CASSDLLGLAGGELFF
TRBD1,few,TRBJ1-5,TRBV18,TGTGCCAGCTCACGGGGACAGGGGGACCATCAGCCCCAGCATTTT,CASSRGQGDHQPQHF
-,-,TRBJ1-4,TRBV30,TGTGCCTGGAGTGGGGTCAGGAGGAATGAAAAACTGTTTTTT,CAWSGVRRNEKLFF
-,few,TRBJ1-6,TRBV6-1,TGTGCCAGCAGTCAAGGACAGATGTATAATTCACCCCTCCACTTT,CASSQGQMYNSPLHF
TRBD1,many,TRBJ1-5,TRBV7-2,TGTGCCAGCAGCTTAGTAGGGACAGGGGGTAATCAGCCCCAGCATTTT,CASSLVGTGGNQPQHF
-,many,TRBJ2-3,TRBV7-2,TGTGCCAGCAGCTTATCAGGGGGGGACACAGATACGCAGTATTTT,CASSLSGGDTDTQYF
-,-,TRBJ1-4,TRBV2,TGTGCCAGCAAGCCGCGTGCGGAAAAACTGTCTTTT,CASKPRAEKLSF
-,-,TRBJ2-2,TRBV5-1,TGCGCCAGCACCTATCGGTCTACCGGGGAGCTGTTTTTT,CASTYRSTGELFF
TRBD2,many,TRBJ2-1,TRBV6-1,TGTGCCAGCAGTGATCGGTGGGGGACTAGCAGCTACAATGAGCAGTTCTTC,CASSDRWGTSSYNEQFF
TRBD1,many,TRBJ2-7,TRBV30,TGTGCCTGGAGTTTGGGACAGGGAGACGAGCAGTACTTC,CAWSLGQGDEQYF
-,many,TRBJ1-1,TRBV7-9,TGTGCCAGCAGCTACTTCGGACGGTCGAACACTGAAGCTTTCTTT,CASSYFGRSNTEAFF
-,many,TRBJ1-1,TRBV20-1,TGCAGTGCTATGGTCGGCGGGCGGCCTGAAGCTTTCTTT,CSAMVGGRPEAFF
TRBD2,few,TRBJ2-1,TRBV20-1,TGCAGTGCGCTCCCTCCAGCGGGGGTTTACAATGAGCAGTTCTTC,CSALPPAGVYNEQFF
TRBD1,-,TRBJ1-2,TRBV20-1,TGCAGTGCTAGACCCGGGACAGGGGCAGTTGGTGGCTATGGCTACACCTTC,CSARPGTGAVGGYGYTF
-,-,TRBJ1-6,TRBV20-1,TGCAGTGCTAGGGCGGCGCAGAGTTATAATTCACCCCTCCACTTT,CSARAAQSYNSPLHF
-,many,TRBJ2-1,TRBV20-1,TGCAGTGCTAGAGATTCCGGACTCGTTTACAATGAGCAGTTCTTC,CSARDSGLVYNEQFF